One sample yielded the 12 T cell receptor beta chains listed below, sequenced in a study of cytomegalovirus exposure and HLA in healthy donors. 13 Jbeta primers and 60 Vbeta primers were used for the PCR. Data came from immunoSEQ multiplex PCR; TCRdb stores just in-frame clones and leaves some out. The profile shows approximately 140,000 clones, about four fifths of them singletons. The sequencing input was PBMCs. All receptors derive from a human donor in good health.

V gene TRBV2 combines with J gene TRBJ2-1; TRBD1 aligns across 8 bases. This CDR3 spans 14 amino acids. Germline CDR1 SNHLY, CDR2 FYNNEI. J lost 2 bases, V lost 8 bases, and 5 bases had no gene match. The CDR3 DNA is TGTGCCAGCGCGACAGGGGTGCCCTACAATGAGCAGTTCTTC. This encodes CASATGVPYNEQFF.

The gene calls are TRBV7-2 and TRBJ1-2, with 8 bases identical to TRBD1. CDR1 is SGHTA and CDR2 is FQGNSA in the germline V gene. V lost 0 bases and J lost 6; bases outside the gene matches: 6. This CDR3 region has 15 residues. The CDR3 here is CASSLAWNRGDGYTF. The DNA of the CDR3 is TGTGCCAGCAGCTTAGCGTGGAACAGGGGGGATGGCTACACCTTC.

The chain is built from TRBV9 and TRBJ1-1; D is undetermined. Germline CDR1 SGDLS, CDR2 YYNGEE. Trimming cost V 0 bases and J 5 bases, with 11 bases left between them. This CDR3 contains 14 residues. CDR3 sequence reads: CASSVVSGLTEAFF. In DNA form, the CDR3 reads TGTGCCAGCAGCGTAGTTTCAGGCCTTACTGAAGCTTTCTTT.

This clone was seen a few times. The chain is built from TRBV15 and TRBJ1-5, with D possibly TRBD1 on 6 matching bases. Germline assignment: CDR1 LNHNV and CDR2 YYDKDF (reference sequence). The CDR3 covers 17 residues. V shed 0 bases and J shed 4 bases, with 16 bases lying between them. The CDR3 DNA sequence: TGTGCCACCAGCAGAGACCAGGGGTTGGCACCGAATCAGCCCCAGCATTTT. Residues: CATSRDQGLAPNQPQHF.

The V gene is TRBV28, the J gene TRBJ1-1, with D possibly TRBD1 on 6 matching bases. Germline V CDR1 and CDR2: MDHEN, SYDVKM. The V end was cut by 2 bases, the J end by 10 bases, with 8 bases between. CDR3 size: 11 residues. This CDR3 reads CASSLGDTAFF. The CDR3 nucleotides read TGTGCCAGCAGTTTAGGGGACACAGCTTTCTTT. Filled out from reference TRBV28 and TRBJ1-1, the complete variable domain reads DVKVTQSSRYLVKRTGEKVFLECVQDMDHENMFWYRQDPGLGLRLIYFSYDVKMKEKGDIPEGYSVSREKKERFSLILESASTNQTSMYLCASSLGDTAFFGQGTRLTVV.

J is TRBJ2-3 and V is TRBV5-6; 11 nucleotides match TRBD2. The CDR3 runs 15 residues. The J segment lost 6 bases and the V segment lost 0 bases, leaving 3 bases of the junction unmatched. Germline V CDR1 and CDR2: SGHDT, YYEEEE. This chain's CDR3 is CASSLVLAGGDTQYF. The CDR3, as DNA: TGTGCCAGCAGCTTGGTTCTAGCGGGGGGTGATACGCAGTATTTT. Using reference TRBV5-6 and TRBJ2-3 for the parts outside the CDR3, the full variable domain is DAGVTQSPTHLIKTRGQQVTLRCSPKSGHDTVSWYQQALGQGPQFIFQYYEEEERQRGNFPDRFSGHQFPNYSSELNVNALLLGDSALYLCASSLVLAGGDTQYFGPGTRLTVL.

V gene TRBV25-1 combines with J gene TRBJ2-1; D unresolved. V dropped 6 bases and J dropped 6 bases, with 15 bases sitting between them. The CDR3 covers 14 residues. Germline assignment: CDR1 MGHDK and CDR2 SYGVNS. CDR3 DNA: TGTGCCAGCAGCGACTCCTTCATCGGCAATGAGCAGTTCTTC. Translation: CASSDSFIGNEQFF.

This clone was detected once. CDR3 DNA: TGTGCCAGCAGCGCGGCGGGGTGGAATGAGCAGTTCTTC. Translated, it gives CASSAAGWNEQFF. This chain joins TRBV6-1 and TRBJ2-1, with D tentatively TRBD2 (6 bases). The V gene lost 6 bases and the J gene lost 7 bases, with 13 bases spanning the gap. The length of the CDR3 is 13 residues. Germline V gives CDR1 MNHNS, CDR2 SASEGT.

A few counts support this clone. The gene calls are TRBV4-1 and TRBJ2-3; possibly TRBD1 for D (7 bases). Trimming left V 3 bases short and J 2 bases short, with 15 bases between. The CDR3 covers 16 residues. Germline V gives CDR1 MGHRA, CDR2 YSYEKL. This chain's CDR3 is CASSQPQGGPTDTQYF. In DNA, the CDR3 is TGCGCCAGCAGCCAGCCGCAGGGGGGACCCACAGATACGCAGTATTTT.

The J gene is TRBJ2-5, the V gene TRBV19; tentative D call: TRBD1 (5 bases). The V gene lost 4 bases and the J gene lost 7 bases, with 16 bases spanning the gap. Germline V CDR1 and CDR2: LNHDA, SQIVND (reference sequence). The CDR3 contains 14 residues. The CDR3 region has the DNA TGTGCCAGTAGTAAGGACGGGCGGCAGGGGACCCAGTACTTC. It is translated as CASSKDGRQGTQYF.

The chain has TRBV18 and TRBJ2-7, with D uncertain. V lost 3 bases to trimming and J lost 7 bases, with 7 bases between them. The length of the CDR3 is 11 residues. Looked up from germline, CDR1 is KGHSH and CDR2 is LQKENI. The CDR3: CASSPAEEQYF. The CDR3 nucleotides are TGTGCCAGCTCACCCGCGGAGGAGCAGTACTTC.

This clone was recorded only once. The chain combines TRBV2 with TRBJ1-2; possible D gene TRBD1, 6 bases. The CDR3 loop spans 13 amino acids. V lost 6 bases to trimming and J lost 2 bases, with 10 bases between them. Germline V CDR1 and CDR2: SNHLY, FYNNEI. The CDR3 loop is CASSWTANYGYTF. Here the CDR3 DNA reads TGTGCCAGCAGCTGGACAGCCAACTATGGCTACACCTTC.